This T cell receptor (beta chain) originates from a study of blood T cell repertoires in COVID-19. Study summary: Acute and convalescent COVID-19 samples came from the United States, Italy and Spain.

This clone was found many times. The CDR3 spans 14 residues. Germline V gene lookup returns CDR1 MDHEN and CDR2 SYDVKM. Trimming at V came to 6 bases and at J to 9 bases, leaving 5 bases not matched to a gene. The protocol was immunoSEQ multiplex PCR, while the TCRdb copy is restricted to in-frame clones and leaves out a portion. The data show tens of thousands of clones, around nine tenths seen once. The J gene is TRBJ1-6, the V gene TRBV28, with 10 bases that match TRBD1. The TCR originated in a man aged 45-65 years with active COVID-19. Sequenced sample: peripheral blood. The CDR3 reads CASRKGQGPSPLHF. The DNA for the CDR3 is TGTGCCAGCAGGAAGGGACAGGGGCCTTCACCCCTCCACTTT.